Following are 13 T cell receptor beta chains from one sample sequenced in a study of blood T cell repertoires in COVID-19. Method: immunoSEQ multiplex PCR; TCRdb's copy keeps in-frame clones and lacks some. The sample consists of roughly 200,000 clones, just over 85% of them appearing once. Sequences were obtained from PBMCs or T cells enriched from blood (not recorded which). The receptor source for this set is a woman in her thirties or forties with acute COVID-19.

The chain is built from TRBV19 and TRBJ2-5, with D maybe TRBD2 (5 bases). V was trimmed by 2 bases and J by 4 bases, leaving 17 bases between them. CDR3 size: 16 residues. Per germline, CDR1 LNHDA and CDR2 SQIVND (reference sequence). As DNA, the CDR3 is TGTGCCAGTAGTATACCTAGCTCGGAGTTCAGAGAGACCCAGTACTTC. Encoded protein: CASSIPSSEFRETQYF.

The chain joins TRBV4-2 to TRBJ1-2; D call uncertain. The germline V and J ends were trimmed by 7 bases and 5 bases, with 11 bases remaining between them. Germline CDR1 is LGHNA and CDR2 is YNFKEQ. The CDR3 runs to 12 residues. The DNA for the CDR3 is TGTGCCAGCAACGCCGGGATATATGGCTACACCTTC. This codes for CASNAGIYGYTF.

This clone has more than one count but fewer than ten. Germline is not matched at one junction end, which may reflect a read error. The J gene is TRBJ1-1, the V gene TRBV29-1, with a weak D call TRBD1 (6 bases). The germline V gene encodes CDR1 SQVTM and CDR2 ANQGSEA. The CDR3 runs to 13 residues. The CDR3 region has the DNA TGCAGCGCTGAACAGGGCATGAACACTGAAGCTTTCTTT. Its protein is CSAEQGMNTEAFF.

The V and J genes are TRBV15 and TRBJ2-3; 11 positions match TRBD1. With 5 bases clipped from V and 4 bases from J, the junction kept 8 bases outside the gene matches. The CDR3 totals 16 residues. CDR1 and CDR2 (germline): LNHNV, YYDKDF (reference sequence). CDR3 amino acids: CATSAPGQGEPDTQYF. The CDR3 DNA reads as TGTGCCACCAGCGCACCGGGACAGGGGGAACCAGATACGCAGTATTTT.

The V and J genes are TRBV14 and TRBJ2-7; 9 bases agree with TRBD2. There are 17 residues in the CDR3. The germline V gene has CDR1 SGHDN and CDR2 FVKESK. J was trimmed by 0 bases and V by 2 bases; bases with no gene match: 8. The CDR3 loop is CASSQSSLAGFSYEQYF. DNA of the CDR3: TGTGCCAGCAGCCAAAGCTCCCTAGCGGGGTTCTCCTACGAGCAGTACTTC. Full variable domain (outside the CDR3, taken from reference TRBV14 and TRBJ2-7): EAGVTQFPSHSVIEKGQTVTLRCDPISGHDNLYWYRRVMGKEIKFLLHFVKESKQDESGMPNNRFLAERTGGTYSTLKVQPAELEDSGVYFCASSQSSLAGFSYEQYFGPGTRLTVT.

For this clone: This same CDR3 is encoded by further DNA sequences in the sample. The V gene is TRBV9, the J gene TRBJ1-2; 10 bases are shared with TRBD1. Unmatched junction bases numbered 2, after V lost 4 bases and J lost 8 bases. Germline V gives CDR1 SGDLS, CDR2 YYNGEE. The CDR3 spans 12 residues. The CDR3 reads CASSQTGGGYTF. The CDR3 DNA reads as TGTGCCAGCAGCCAGACAGGGGGCGGCTACACCTTC.

The chain links TRBV7-6 to TRBJ2-1; TRBD1 is a possible D gene (5 bases). Trimming left V 1 base short and J 5 bases short, with 9 bases between. Germline V lookup: CDR1 SGHVS, CDR2 FNYEAQ. The CDR3 contains 14 residues. The DNA for the CDR3 is TGTGCCAGCAGCTTAGGACCGGACAACAATGAGCAGTTCTTC. Translated: CASSLGPDNNEQFF. Supplemented by reference TRBV7-6 and TRBJ2-1, the full variable domain reads GAGVSQSPRYKVTKRGQDVALRCDPISGHVSLYWYRQALGQGPEFLTYFNYEAQQDKSGLPNDRFSAERPEGSISTLTIQRTEQRDSAMYRCASSLGPDNNEQFFGPGTRLTVL.

The rearrangement uses TRBV19 and TRBJ2-1, with 7 bases lining up with TRBD1. Germline-derived CDR1 and CDR2 are LNHDA and SQIVND (reference sequence). V lost 1 base and J lost 15; bases outside the gene matches: 6. This CDR3 comprises 12 residues. This CDR3 reads CASSIGGTDPFF. The CDR3 nucleotides are TGTGCCAGTAGTATAGGAGGGACAGACCCGTTCTTC.

The CDR3 sequence is CASSQQSGYWLRSPLHF. Here the CDR3 DNA reads TGCGCCAGCAGCCAACAGTCAGGGTATTGGCTTCGTTCACCCCTCCACTTT. V and J are TRBV4-1 and TRBJ1-6; D may be TRBD1 (5 bases). CDR3 length equals 17 residues. Trimming removed 2 bases from V and 9 bases from J, with 20 bases in between. CDR1 MGHRA and CDR2 YSYEKL come from the germline V gene.

The chain couples TRBV2 to TRBJ1-1; perhaps TRBD1 as D (6 bases). Germline loops: CDR1 SNHLY, CDR2 FYNNEI. V gave up 8 bases and J gave up 0 bases, with 19 bases separating them. The CDR3 loop spans 16 amino acids. DNA for the CDR3: TGTGCCAGCGGACCCCCCCTCGGGACATTGAACACTGAAGCTTTCTTT. It translates to CASGPPLGTLNTEAFF.

The sample holds one count of this clone. V usage is TRBV19 and J usage is TRBJ2-3; a weak D match, TRBD2 (6 bases). Germline V gene lookup returns CDR1 LNHDA and CDR2 SQIVND (reference sequence). The CDR3 sequence is 15 residues long. Trimming shortened V by 3 bases and J by 0 bases, and 10 bases separated the two germline ends. CDR3 sequence (DNA): TGTGCCAGTAGTATTAGTGGGGGGAGCACAGATACGCAGTATTTT. Its protein is CASSISGGSTDTQYF.

This chain connects TRBV20-1 to TRBJ1-5; no reliable D call. From germline, CDR1 is DFQATT and CDR2 SNEGSKA (reference sequence). This CDR3 spans 15 amino acids. V was pared by 3 bases and J by 4 bases, with 16 bases between. The CDR3 protein is CSASREGAQNQPQHF. CDR3 bases: TGCAGTGCTAGTCGTGAGGGAGCCCAAAATCAGCCCCAGCATTTT.

The V and J genes are TRBV6-1 and TRBJ1-2; D gene uncertain. The length of the CDR3 is 12 residues. Germline CDR1 and CDR2: MNHNS and SASEGT. The V end was cut by 2 bases, the J end by 8 bases, with 9 bases between. The CDR3 DNA reads as TGTGCCAGCAGTGAATTGTCTATCGGCTACACCTTC. It specifies CASSELSIGYTF.